This TCR beta chain was documented in a study of T cells in Graves' hyperthyroidism and ophthalmopathy. Amplification targeted TCR beta CDR3 regions from RNA transcripts. Primed by the HTBI set, a first-round RT-PCR was run on the TCR CDR3. Via MiXCR, TCRdb re-called the multiplex PCR reads, giving one row per CDR3 protein. There are 300,000 to 450,000 distinct CDR3 sequences in the sample; about a sixth occur only once, and around a quarter lies in the top ten. The CDR3 contains 14 residues. The J segment lost 7 bases and the V segment lost 4 bases, leaving 4 bases of the junction unmatched. In germline, CDR1 is MNHNS, CDR2 SASEGT. This clonotype was observed at least ten times.

This TCR was recovered from a woman between 18 and 30 years old with Graves' hyperthyroidism that later progressed to Graves' ophthalmopathy. The V and J genes are TRBV6-1 and TRBJ2-1; 10 bases are shared with TRBD2. Sequencing was done on a sample of blood. CDR3 bases: TGTGCCAGCAGTGCGGGACTAGCGTTAAATGAGCAGTTCTTC. Protein: CASSAGLALNEQFF.